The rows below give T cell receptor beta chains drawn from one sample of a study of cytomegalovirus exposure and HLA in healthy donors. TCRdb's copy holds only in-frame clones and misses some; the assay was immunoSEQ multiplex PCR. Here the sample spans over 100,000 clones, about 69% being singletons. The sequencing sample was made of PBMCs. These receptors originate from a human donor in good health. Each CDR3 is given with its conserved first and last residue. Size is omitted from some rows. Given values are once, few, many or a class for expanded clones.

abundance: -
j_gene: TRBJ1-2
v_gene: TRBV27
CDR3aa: CASSLKQGAYGYTF

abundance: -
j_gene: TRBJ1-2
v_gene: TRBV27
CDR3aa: CASTQLPQVPTGYTF

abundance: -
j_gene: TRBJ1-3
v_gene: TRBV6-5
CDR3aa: CASSYSGGTAGNTIYF

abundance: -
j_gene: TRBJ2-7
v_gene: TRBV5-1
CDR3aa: CASRPGLASYEQYF

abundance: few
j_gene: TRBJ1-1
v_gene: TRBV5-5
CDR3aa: CASILGTFNTEAFF

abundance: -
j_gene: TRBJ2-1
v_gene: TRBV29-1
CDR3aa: CSLNRGGSSYNEQFF

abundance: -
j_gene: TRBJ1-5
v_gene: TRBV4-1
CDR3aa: CASSHDGTGDQPQHF

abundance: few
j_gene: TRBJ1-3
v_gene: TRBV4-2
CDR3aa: CASSQPLSGNTIYF

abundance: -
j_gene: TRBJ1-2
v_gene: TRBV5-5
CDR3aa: CASRTGDIYGYTF

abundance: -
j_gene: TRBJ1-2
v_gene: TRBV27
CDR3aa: CASSFSGWGVGYTF

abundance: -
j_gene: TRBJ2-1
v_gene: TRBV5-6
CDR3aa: CASSSKTHNEQFF

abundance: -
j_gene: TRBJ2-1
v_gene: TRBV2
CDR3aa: CASSLTGLADLSSYNEQFF

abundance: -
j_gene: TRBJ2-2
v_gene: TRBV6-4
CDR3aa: CASSDLTGELFF

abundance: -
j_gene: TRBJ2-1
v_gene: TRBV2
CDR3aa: CASRGSGRRPLGSEQFF